The clone carrying this T cell receptor (beta chain) was found a few times. Its antigen is unknown. These data originate in a study of regulatory T cells in long-lasting Graves disease. The germline CDR1 and CDR2 sequences are MDHEN and SYDVKM. The ends lost 6 bases at V and 5 bases at J; junction bases unmatched: 10. CDR3 length equals 16 residues. As for time point: newly diagnosed GD, antithyroid drugs for less than 3 months. There was RNA extracted from PBMCs, and the TCR library was made from it. Study outcomes and limitations: There were preferences for TRBV28, TRBJ1-2 and TRBJ2-5 in persistent disease. Newly diagnosed patients shared 966 public clonotypes; persistent patients shared approximately 2,700.

HTBI primers from iRepertoire and Arm-PCR of CDR3 regions yielded the TCR beta libraries. A single record per CDR3 protein comes from TCRdb applying MiXCR to the multiplex PCR reads. The profile shows a few hundred thousand distinct CDR3 sequences, about a sixth of them singletons. The same sample was also studied in work on T cells in Graves' hyperthyroidism and ophthalmopathy. That report adds: The HTBI primer set was used in a first-round RT-PCR of the TCR CDR3. Blood also held most thyroid clonotypes expanded beyond 0.001.

The V and J genes are TRBV28 and TRBJ2-2; TRBD1 matches at 9 bases. The TCR comes from a woman under 30 with Graves disease. The specimen comprised peripheral blood mononuclear cells (PBMCs), sampled at new diagnosis, from a patient treated with antithyroid drugs. CDR3 in amino acids: CASSLDRGKLTGELFF. The CDR3 nucleotides are TGTGCCAGCAGCCTGGACAGGGGTAAATTAACCGGGGAGCTGTTTTTT.